This TCR beta chain was recorded in a study of vaccination and CD4 T cells after COVID-19. Treatment here: roughly ten-day PBMC culture with coronavirus spike peptide pools or control peptides (ViraFEST assay). Each of days 3 and 7 saw half the medium replaced by fresh IL-2 medium. This clonotype was seen a few times. The antigen remains undetermined. The Oncomine TCR Beta short-read assay was applied to DNA of cultured CD4+ T cells. TCRdb passed the PCR reads through MiXCR, listing each CDR3 protein once. The data show 15,000 to 20,000 distinct CDR3 sequences, roughly 56% seen once. The CDR3 is 14 amino acids. CDR1 is MNHNS, CDR2 SASEGT, per germline. The trim removed 8 bases at V and 2 bases at J, leaving 5 bases unmatched.

The receptor comes from a human donor who had recovered from COVID-19. Material for sequencing was CD4+ T cells from blood, cultured in vitro. The gene calls are TRBV6-1 and TRBJ1-5; TRBD1 agrees at 8 bases. Here the CDR3 reads CASRRGQGNQPQHF. DNA for the CDR3: TGTGCCAGCCGCAGGGGGCAGGGCAATCAGCCCCAGCATTTT.